This T cell receptor beta chain was retrieved from a study of blood T cells in healthy people across ages. This clonotype was detected only once. What it binds is unknown. Alongside a J-beta primer mix, a sample-barcoded 5' primer served in a second PCR lasting about 7 to 12 cycles. TCRdb used MiXCR to reprocess the 5' RACE reads, holding one entry per CDR3 protein. The sample holds 550,000 to 650,000 distinct CDR3 sequences, 25% to 30% seen once. Samples each had at least 5 micrograms of total RNA extracted. The CDR3 extends over 14 amino acids. Germline V gene sequence: CDR1 LGHDT, CDR2 YNNKEL (reference sequence). The V gene lost 1 base and the J gene lost 0 bases, with 4 bases spanning the gap. The study's findings and limits: Considered underestimates were the diversity estimates obtained from one million T cells. The donors' CMV status was not determined, possibly confounding changes in expanded clonotypes.

This receptor was taken from an elderly woman in good health. This sequence joins TRBV3-1 and TRBJ1-3, with D uncertain. Sequencing input: blood. In nucleotides, the CDR3 is TGTGCCAGCAGCCAAGTTAACTCTGGAAACACCATATATTTT. Amino acids: CASSQVNSGNTIYF.